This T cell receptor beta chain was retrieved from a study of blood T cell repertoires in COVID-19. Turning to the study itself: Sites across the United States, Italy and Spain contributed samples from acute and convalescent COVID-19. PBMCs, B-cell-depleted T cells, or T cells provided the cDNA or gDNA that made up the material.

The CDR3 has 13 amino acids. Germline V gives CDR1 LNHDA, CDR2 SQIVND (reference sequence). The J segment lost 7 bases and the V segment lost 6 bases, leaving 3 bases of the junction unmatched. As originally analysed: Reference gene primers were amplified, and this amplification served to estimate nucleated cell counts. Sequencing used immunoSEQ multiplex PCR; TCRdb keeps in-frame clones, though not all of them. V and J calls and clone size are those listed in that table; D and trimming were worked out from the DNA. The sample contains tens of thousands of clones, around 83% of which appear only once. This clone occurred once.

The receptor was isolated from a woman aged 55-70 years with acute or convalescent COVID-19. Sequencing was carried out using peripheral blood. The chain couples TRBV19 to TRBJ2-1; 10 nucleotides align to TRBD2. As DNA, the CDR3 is TGTGCCAGTAGGAGGACTAGCGGAAATGAGCAGTTCTTC. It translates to CASRRTSGNEQFF.